This T cell receptor (beta chain) originates from a study of blood T cell repertoires in COVID-19. In the study overall: Italy, Spain and the United States were the sources of the convalescent and acute COVID-19 samples. T cells, B-cell-depleted T cells, or PBMCs provided the cDNA or gDNA that served as material.

In the authors' workflow: For nucleated cells, counts were estimated from reference gene primer amplification. Sequencing used immunoSEQ multiplex PCR; TCRdb keeps in-frame clones, though not all of them. V and J calls and clone size are as listed in that table; D and trimming were resolved from the DNA. The table lists 85,000 to 100,000 clones, 55% to 80% of them singletons. The CDR3 is 15 residues long. V lost 1 base and J lost 2; bases outside the gene matches: 2. CDR1 LNHDA and CDR2 SQIVND come from the germline V gene (reference sequence). This TCR came from a woman aged 60-70 years in a cohort sampled during active or convalescent COVID-19. V usage is TRBV19 and J usage is TRBJ2-7, with 10 bases that match TRBD1. The sequenced sample consisted of peripheral blood. The CDR3 loop reads CASSIGTGGTYEQYF. The CDR3 nucleotides read TGTGCCAGTAGTATAGGGACAGGGGGAACCTACGAGCAGTACTTC.